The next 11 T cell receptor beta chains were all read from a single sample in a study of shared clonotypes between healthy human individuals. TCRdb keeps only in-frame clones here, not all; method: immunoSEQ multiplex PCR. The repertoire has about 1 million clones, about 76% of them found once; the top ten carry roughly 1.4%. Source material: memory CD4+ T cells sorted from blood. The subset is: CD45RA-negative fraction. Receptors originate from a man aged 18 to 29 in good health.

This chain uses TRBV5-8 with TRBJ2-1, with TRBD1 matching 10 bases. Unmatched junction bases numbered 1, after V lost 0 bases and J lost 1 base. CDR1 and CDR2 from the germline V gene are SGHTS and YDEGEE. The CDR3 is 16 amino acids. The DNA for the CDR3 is TGTGCCAGCAGCTTGGAGGACAGGGGGTCCTACAATGAGCAGTTCTTC. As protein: CASSLEDRGSYNEQFF.

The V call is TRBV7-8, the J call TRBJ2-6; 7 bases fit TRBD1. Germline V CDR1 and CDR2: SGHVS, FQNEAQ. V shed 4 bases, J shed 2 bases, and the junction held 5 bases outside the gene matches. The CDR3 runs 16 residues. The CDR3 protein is CASSSTGKTGANVLTF. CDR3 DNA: TGTGCCAGCAGCTCGACAGGGAAAACTGGGGCCAACGTCCTGACTTTC.

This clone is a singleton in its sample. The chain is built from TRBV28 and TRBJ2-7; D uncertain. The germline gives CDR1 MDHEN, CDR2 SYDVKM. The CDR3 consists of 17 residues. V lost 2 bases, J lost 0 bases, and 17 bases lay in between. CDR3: CASSLPSLSSGSYEQYF. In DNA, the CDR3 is TGTGCCAGCAGTTTACCCTCTTTGAGTTCCGGCTCCTACGAGCAGTACTTC.

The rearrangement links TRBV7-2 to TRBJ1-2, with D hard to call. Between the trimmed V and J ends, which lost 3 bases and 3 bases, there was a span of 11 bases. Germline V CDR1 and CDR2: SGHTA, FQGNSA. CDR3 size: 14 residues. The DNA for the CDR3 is TGTGCCAGCAGCTTTGTTAGGGTCGACTATGGCTACACCTTC. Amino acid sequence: CASSFVRVDYGYTF.

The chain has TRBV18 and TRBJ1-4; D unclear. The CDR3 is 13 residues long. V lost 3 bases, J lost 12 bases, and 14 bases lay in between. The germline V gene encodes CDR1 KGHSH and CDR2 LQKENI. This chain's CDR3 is CASSPLVGGELFF. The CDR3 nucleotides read TGTGCCAGCTCACCCCTTGTCGGCGGTGAACTGTTTTTT.

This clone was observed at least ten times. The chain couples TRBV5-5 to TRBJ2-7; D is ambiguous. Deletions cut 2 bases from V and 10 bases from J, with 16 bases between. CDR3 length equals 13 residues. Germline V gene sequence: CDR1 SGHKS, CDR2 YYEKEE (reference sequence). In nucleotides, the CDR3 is TGTGCCAGCAGCTTAGGCCCGCTAAATCGCCAGTACTTC. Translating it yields CASSLGPLNRQYF. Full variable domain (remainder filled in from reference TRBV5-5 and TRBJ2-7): DAGVTQSPTHLIKTRGQQVTLRCSPISGHKSVSWYQQVLGQGPQFIFQYYEKEERGRGNFPDRFSARQFPNYSSELNVNALLLGDSALYLCASSLGPLNRQYFGPGTRLTVT.

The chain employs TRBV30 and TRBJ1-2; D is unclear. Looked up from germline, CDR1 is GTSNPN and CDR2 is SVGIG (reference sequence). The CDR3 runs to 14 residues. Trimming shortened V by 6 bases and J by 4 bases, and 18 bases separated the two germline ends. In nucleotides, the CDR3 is TGTGCCTGCGGGCGAGGGAGCCATTCCTATGGCTACACCTTC. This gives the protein CACGRGSHSYGYTF.

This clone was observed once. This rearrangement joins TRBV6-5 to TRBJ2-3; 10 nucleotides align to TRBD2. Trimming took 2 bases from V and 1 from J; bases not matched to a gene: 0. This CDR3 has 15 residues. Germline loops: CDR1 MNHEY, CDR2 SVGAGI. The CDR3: CASSYGLAGTDTQYF. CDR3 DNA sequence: TGTGCCAGCAGTTACGGACTAGCGGGCACAGATACGCAGTATTTT.

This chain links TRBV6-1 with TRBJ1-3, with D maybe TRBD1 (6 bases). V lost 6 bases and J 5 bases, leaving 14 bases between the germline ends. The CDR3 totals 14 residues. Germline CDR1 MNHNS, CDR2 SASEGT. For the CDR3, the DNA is TGTGCCAGCAGAGACACAGGGATGCGAAACACCATATATTTT. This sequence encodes CASRDTGMRNTIYF.

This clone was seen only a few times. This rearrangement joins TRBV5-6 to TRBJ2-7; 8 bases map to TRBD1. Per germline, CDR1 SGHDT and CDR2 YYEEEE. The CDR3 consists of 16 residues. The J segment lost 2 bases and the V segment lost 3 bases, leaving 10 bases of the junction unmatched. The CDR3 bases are TGTGCCAGCAGCTCCGACGGACAGGGTCGAACCTACGAGCAGTACTTC. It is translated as CASSSDGQGRTYEQYF.

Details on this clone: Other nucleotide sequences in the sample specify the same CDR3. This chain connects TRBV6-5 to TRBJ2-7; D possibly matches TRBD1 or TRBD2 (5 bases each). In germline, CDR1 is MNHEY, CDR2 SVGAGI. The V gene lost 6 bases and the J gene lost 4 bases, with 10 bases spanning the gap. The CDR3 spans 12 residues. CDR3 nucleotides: TGTGCCAGCAGGGGGCGAGGGTACGAGCAGTACTTC. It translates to CASRGRGYEQYF.